This entry features one TCR beta chain sequence. Its specificity is unknown. Primers for the PCR totalled 60 Vbeta and 13 Jbeta. Sequenced by immunoSEQ multiplex PCR; TCRdb stores in-frame clones only, minus some. The sample has about 75,000 clones; the top ten hold 3.5% to 4.5%. This entry is derived from a study of cytomegalovirus exposure and HLA in healthy donors. Study results and caveats: Rarity held for most TCR sequences, but there were some public TCRs that occurred in many donors. The later analysis indicated that the majority of CMV-associated TCR beta chains appeared HLA-restricted. For TCR beta chains, V- and J-gene trimming was later linked to a missense DCLRE1C variant.

Sequencing input: PBMCs. The TCR originated in a man between 18 and 29 years old in good health and CMV-seropositive.

The CDR3 protein is CASSLTLGSYNEQFF. CDR3 bases: TGTGCCAGCAGCTTAACACTAGGCTCCTACAATGAGCAGTTCTTC. This sequence joins TRBV7-9 and TRBJ2-1; D is possibly TRBD2 (5 bases). CDR1 is SEHNR and CDR2 is FQNEAQ in the germline V gene (reference sequence). The V gene lost 2 bases and the J gene lost 0 bases, with 8 bases spanning the gap. There are 15 residues in the CDR3. Combining the CDR3 with reference TRBV7-9 and TRBJ2-1 gives the whole variable domain DTGVSQNPRHKITKRGQNVTFRCDPISEHNRLYWYRQTLGQGPEFLTYFQNEAQLEKSRLLSDRFSAERPKGSFSTLEIQRTEQGDSAMYLCASSLTLGSYNEQFFGPGTRLTVL.